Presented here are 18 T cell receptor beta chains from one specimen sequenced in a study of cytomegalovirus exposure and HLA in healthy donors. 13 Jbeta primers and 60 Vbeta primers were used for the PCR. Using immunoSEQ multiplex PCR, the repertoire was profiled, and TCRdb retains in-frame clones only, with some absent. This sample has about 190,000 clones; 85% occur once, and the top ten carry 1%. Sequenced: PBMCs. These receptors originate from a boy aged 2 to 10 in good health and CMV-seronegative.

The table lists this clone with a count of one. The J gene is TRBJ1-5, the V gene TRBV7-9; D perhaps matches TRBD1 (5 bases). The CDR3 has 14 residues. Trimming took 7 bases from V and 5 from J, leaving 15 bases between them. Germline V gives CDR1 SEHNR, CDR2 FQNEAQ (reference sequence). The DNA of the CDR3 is TGTGCCAGCACCTCTCTAGGGGTCGATCAGCCCCAGCATTTT. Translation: CASTSLGVDQPQHF. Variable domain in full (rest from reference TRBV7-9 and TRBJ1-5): DTGVSQNPRHKITKRGQNVTFRCDPISEHNRLYWYRQTLGQGPEFLTYFQNEAQLEKSRLLSDRFSAERPKGSFSTLEIQRTEQGDSAMYLCASTSLGVDQPQHFGDGTRLSIL.

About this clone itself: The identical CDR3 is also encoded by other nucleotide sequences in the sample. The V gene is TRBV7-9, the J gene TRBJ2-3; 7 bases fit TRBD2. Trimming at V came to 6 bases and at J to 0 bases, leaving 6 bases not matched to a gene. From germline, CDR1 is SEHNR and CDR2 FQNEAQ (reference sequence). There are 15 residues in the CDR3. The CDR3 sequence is CASSPPGLSTDTQYF. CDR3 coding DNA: TGTGCCAGCAGTCCACCGGGACTAAGCACAGATACGCAGTATTTT.

In DNA, the CDR3 is TGTGCCATCAGTGAGTCTCGGACTAGCGGGGGGCCCCCCTACAATGAGCAGTTCTTC. It is translated as CAISESRTSGGPPYNEQFF. The chain carries TRBV10-3 and TRBJ2-1; 14 bases match TRBD2. The CDR3 consists of 19 residues. The germline V gene has CDR1 ENHRY and CDR2 SYGVKD. Trimming at V came to 0 bases and at J to 2 bases, leaving 6 bases not matched to a gene.

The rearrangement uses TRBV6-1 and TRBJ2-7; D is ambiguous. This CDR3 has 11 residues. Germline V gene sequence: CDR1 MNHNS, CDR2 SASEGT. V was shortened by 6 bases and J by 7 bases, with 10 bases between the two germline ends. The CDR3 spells CASRDTWEQYV. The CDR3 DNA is TGTGCCAGCAGAGACACCTGGGAGCAGTACGTC.

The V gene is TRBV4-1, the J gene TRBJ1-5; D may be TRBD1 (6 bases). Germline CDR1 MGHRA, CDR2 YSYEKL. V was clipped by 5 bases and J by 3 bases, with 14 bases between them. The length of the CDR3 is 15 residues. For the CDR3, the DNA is TGCGCCAGCAGCATCCTCCGGGACATCAATCAGCCCCAGCATTTT. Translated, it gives CASSILRDINQPQHF.

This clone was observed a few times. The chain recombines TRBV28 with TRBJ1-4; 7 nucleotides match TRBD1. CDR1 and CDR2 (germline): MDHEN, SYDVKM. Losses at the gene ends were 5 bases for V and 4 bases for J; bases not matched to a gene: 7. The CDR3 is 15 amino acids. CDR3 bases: TGTGCCAGCAGTCCCCCGGGACAGATTAATGAAAAACTGTTTTTT. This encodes CASSPPGQINEKLFF.

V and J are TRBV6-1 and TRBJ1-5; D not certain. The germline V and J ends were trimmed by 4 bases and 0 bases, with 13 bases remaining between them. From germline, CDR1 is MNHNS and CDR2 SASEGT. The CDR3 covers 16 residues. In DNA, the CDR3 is TGTGCCAGCAGTGTACCACGGGAGTATAGCAATCAGCCCCAGCATTTT. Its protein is CASSVPREYSNQPQHF.

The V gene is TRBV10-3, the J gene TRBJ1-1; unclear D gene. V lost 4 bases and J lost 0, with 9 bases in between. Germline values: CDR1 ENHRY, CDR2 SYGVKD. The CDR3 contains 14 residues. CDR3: CAISGGGVNTEAFF. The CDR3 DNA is TGTGCCATCAGTGGGGGAGGAGTGAACACTGAAGCTTTCTTT.

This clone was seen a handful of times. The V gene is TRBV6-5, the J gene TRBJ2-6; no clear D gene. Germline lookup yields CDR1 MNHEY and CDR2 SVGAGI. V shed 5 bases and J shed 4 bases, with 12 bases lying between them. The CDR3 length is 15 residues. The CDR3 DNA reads TGTGCCAGCAGTCCTAAAGTGTCCGGGGCCAACGTCCTGACTTTC. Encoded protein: CASSPKVSGANVLTF.

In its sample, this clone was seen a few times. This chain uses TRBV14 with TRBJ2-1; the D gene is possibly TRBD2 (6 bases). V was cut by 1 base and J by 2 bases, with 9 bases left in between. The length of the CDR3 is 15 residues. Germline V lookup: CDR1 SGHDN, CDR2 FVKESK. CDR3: CASSQARGPYNEQFF. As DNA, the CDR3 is TGTGCCAGCAGCCAAGCGCGGGGACCCTACAATGAGCAGTTCTTC.

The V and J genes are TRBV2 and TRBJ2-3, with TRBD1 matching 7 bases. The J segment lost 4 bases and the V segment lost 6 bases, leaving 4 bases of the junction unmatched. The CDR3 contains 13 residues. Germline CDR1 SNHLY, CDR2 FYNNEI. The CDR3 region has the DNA TGTGCCAGCAGAACAGGGGCTGCAGATACGCAGTATTTT. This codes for CASRTGAADTQYF.

CDR3 sequence: CASSLDTKTHGYTF. DNA for the CDR3: TGTGCCAGCAGCTTGGATACTAAAACCCATGGCTACACCTTC. The rearrangement uses TRBV5-5 and TRBJ1-2; D uncertain. The CDR3 runs to 14 residues. The V end lost 0 bases, the J end lost 6 bases, and 12 bases lay between the germline ends. Germline loops: CDR1 SGHKS, CDR2 YYEKEE (reference sequence).

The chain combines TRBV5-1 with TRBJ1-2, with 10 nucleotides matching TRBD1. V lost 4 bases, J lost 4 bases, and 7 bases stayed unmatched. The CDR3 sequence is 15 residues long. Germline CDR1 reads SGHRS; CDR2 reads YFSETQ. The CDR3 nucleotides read TGCGCCAGCAGCGCGGACAGGGGGGCATCCTATGGCTACACCTTC. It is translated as CASSADRGASYGYTF.

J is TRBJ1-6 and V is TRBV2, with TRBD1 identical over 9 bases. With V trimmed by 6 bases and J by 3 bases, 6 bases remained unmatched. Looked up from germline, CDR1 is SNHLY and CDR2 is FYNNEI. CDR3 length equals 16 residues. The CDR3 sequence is CASRMGQGIYNSPLHF. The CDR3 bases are TGTGCCAGCAGAATGGGACAGGGAATCTATAATTCACCCCTCCACTTT.

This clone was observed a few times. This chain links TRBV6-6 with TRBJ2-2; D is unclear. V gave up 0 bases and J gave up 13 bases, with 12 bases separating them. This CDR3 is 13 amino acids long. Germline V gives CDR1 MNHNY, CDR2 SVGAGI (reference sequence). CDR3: CASSYSSLIGLFF. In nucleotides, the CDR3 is TGTGCCAGCAGTTACTCGAGCCTTATTGGGCTGTTTTTT.

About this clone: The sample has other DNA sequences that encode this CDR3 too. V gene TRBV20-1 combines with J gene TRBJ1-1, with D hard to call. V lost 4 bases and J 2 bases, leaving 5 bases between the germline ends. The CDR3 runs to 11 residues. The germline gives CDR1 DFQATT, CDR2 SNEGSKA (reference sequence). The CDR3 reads CSATGNTEAFF. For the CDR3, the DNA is TGCAGTGCTACGGGTAACACTGAAGCTTTCTTT.

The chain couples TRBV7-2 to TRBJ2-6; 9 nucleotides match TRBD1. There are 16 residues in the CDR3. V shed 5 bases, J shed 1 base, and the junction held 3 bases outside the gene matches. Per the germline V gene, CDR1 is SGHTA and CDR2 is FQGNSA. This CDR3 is CASSVDRGSGANVLTF. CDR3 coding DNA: TGTGCCAGCAGCGTAGACAGGGGGTCTGGGGCCAACGTCCTGACTTTC.

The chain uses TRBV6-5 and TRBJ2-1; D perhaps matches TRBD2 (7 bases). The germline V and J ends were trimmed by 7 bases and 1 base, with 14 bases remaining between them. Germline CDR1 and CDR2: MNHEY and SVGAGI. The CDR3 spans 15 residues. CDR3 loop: CASTPGGPSYNEQFF. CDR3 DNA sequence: TGTGCCAGCACCCCCGGGGGGCCATCCTACAATGAGCAGTTCTTC.